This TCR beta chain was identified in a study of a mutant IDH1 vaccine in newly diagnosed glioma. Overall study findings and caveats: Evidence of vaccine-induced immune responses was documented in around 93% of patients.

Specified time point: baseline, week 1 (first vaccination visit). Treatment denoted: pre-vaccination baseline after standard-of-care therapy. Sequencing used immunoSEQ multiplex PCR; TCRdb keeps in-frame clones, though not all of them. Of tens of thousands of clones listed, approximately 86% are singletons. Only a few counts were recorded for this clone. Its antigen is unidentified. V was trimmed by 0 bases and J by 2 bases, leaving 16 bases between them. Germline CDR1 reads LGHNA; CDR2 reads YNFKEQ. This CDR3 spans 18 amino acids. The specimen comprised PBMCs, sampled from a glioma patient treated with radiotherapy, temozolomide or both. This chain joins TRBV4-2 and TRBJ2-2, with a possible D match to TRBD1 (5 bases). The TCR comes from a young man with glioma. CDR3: CASSQDGAVGPNTGELFF. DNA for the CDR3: TGTGCCAGCAGCCAAGATGGGGCGGTGGGGCCTAACACCGGGGAGCTGTTTTTT.